Following are 14 T cell receptor beta chains from one sample sequenced in a study of cytomegalovirus exposure and HLA in healthy donors. The method was immunoSEQ multiplex PCR; TCRdb's version includes in-frame clones alone and lacks a portion of them. This table has approximately 60,000 clones, 85% to 95% appearing once. Sequenced input: PBMCs. These receptors were taken from a woman aged 18-35 years in good health and CMV-seronegative.

The chain combines TRBV27 with TRBJ1-2; 9 bases map to TRBD1. With 5 bases clipped from V and 0 bases from J, the junction kept 22 bases outside the gene matches. The CDR3 length is 21 residues. CDR1 is MNHEY and CDR2 is SMNVEV in the germline V gene (reference sequence). The CDR3 protein is CASSPYYQNRQGVFANYGYTF. For the CDR3, the DNA is TGTGCCAGCAGTCCATATTACCAGAATCGACAGGGGGTATTTGCTAACTATGGCTACACCTTC.

V gene TRBV5-4 combines with J gene TRBJ2-4; 10 bases match TRBD1. The trim removed 0 bases at V and 6 bases at J, leaving 3 bases unmatched. Germline V lookup: CDR1 SGHNT, CDR2 YYREEE (reference sequence). The CDR3 loop spans 15 amino acids. CDR3 DNA sequence: TGTGCCAGCAGCTTGGGGGACAGGGGTAGAAACATTCAGTACTTC. Amino acid sequence: CASSLGDRGRNIQYF.

V usage is TRBV7-6 and J usage is TRBJ2-3, with a possible D match to TRBD2 (5 bases). The CDR3 length is 18 residues. V lost 5 bases to trimming and J lost 0 bases, with 21 bases between them. Per the germline V gene, CDR1 is SGHVS and CDR2 is FNYEAQ. The CDR3 sequence is CASSRAAGRASSTDTQYF. Here the CDR3 DNA reads TGTGCCAGCAGCCGGGCGGCGGGTCGGGCCTCTAGCACAGATACGCAGTATTTT. Full variable domain (rest looked up from reference TRBV7-6 and TRBJ2-3): GAGVSQSPRYKVTKRGQDVALRCDPISGHVSLYWYRQALGQGPEFLTYFNYEAQQDKSGLPNDRFSAERPEGSISTLTIQRTEQRDSAMYRCASSRAAGRASSTDTQYFGPGTRLTVL.

The rearrangement links TRBV5-1 to TRBJ2-1, with D perhaps matching TRBD2 (5 bases). The CDR3 is made up of 15 amino acids. Trimming pared 2 bases from V and 4 bases from J, leaving 13 bases between. The germline V gene encodes CDR1 SGHRS and CDR2 YFSETQ. The CDR3 here is CASSFEFGEYNEQFF. Written as DNA, the CDR3 is TGCGCCAGCAGCTTCGAGTTCGGGGAGTACAATGAGCAGTTCTTC. Full variable domain (rest looked up from reference TRBV5-1 and TRBJ2-1): KAGVTQTPRYLIKTRGQQVTLSCSPISGHRSVSWYQQTPGQGLQFLFEYFSETQRNKGNFPGRFSGRQFSNSRSEMNVSTLELGDSALYLCASSFEFGEYNEQFFGPGTRLTVL.

J is TRBJ1-2 and V is TRBV27, with 10 positions matching TRBD1. The trim removed 5 bases at V and 6 bases at J, leaving 9 bases unmatched. CDR3 length: 15 amino acids. Germline CDR1 MNHEY, CDR2 SMNVEV (reference sequence). DNA of the CDR3: TGTGCCAGCAGTCCTAGGACAGGGGGAGAGGATGGCTACACCTTC. Its protein product is CASSPRTGGEDGYTF.

This chain links TRBV28 with TRBJ2-5, with TRBD1 matching 7 bases. With 7 bases clipped from V and 10 bases from J, the junction kept 9 bases outside the gene matches. Germline CDR1 and CDR2: MDHEN and SYDVKM. The CDR3 is 12 residues long. CDR3 amino acids: CASTTLTGLQYF. In DNA, the CDR3 is TGTGCCAGCACCACTCTGACAGGGCTCCAGTACTTC.

The rearrangement joins TRBV6-7 to TRBJ1-1, with D unclear. TRBV6-7 is an ORF; its function is uncertain. V was trimmed by 0 bases and J by 4 bases, leaving 9 bases between them. This CDR3 is 14 amino acids long. CDR3 loop: CASSYSGWSTEAFF. CDR3 in DNA: TGTGCCAGCAGTTACTCTGGGTGGAGCACTGAAGCTTTCTTT.

The chain combines TRBV13 with TRBJ2-3; tentative D call: TRBD1 (5 bases). The CDR3 sequence is 12 residues long. The V gene lost 3 bases and the J gene lost 5 bases, with 6 bases spanning the gap. The V gene's germline CDR1 is PRHDT and CDR2 FYEKMQ (reference sequence). CDR3 region: CASSLGRDTQYF. CDR3 nucleotide sequence: TGTGCCAGCAGCTTGGGGCGAGATACGCAGTATTTT.

This sequence joins TRBV5-8 and TRBJ2-3; 8 nucleotides agree with TRBD2. Germline assignment: CDR1 SGHTS and CDR2 YDEGEE. V was clipped by 0 bases and J by 5 bases; unmatched bases: 11. The CDR3 has 17 residues. The CDR3 coding sequence is TGTGCCAGCAGCTTGGAACTCGGAGCGGGAGTAGGAGATACGCAGTATTTT. Translating gives CASSLELGAGVGDTQYF.

This clone appeared a single time. The chain carries TRBV5-1 and TRBJ2-3; 7 nucleotides match TRBD1. The germline V gene has CDR1 SGHRS and CDR2 YFSETQ. Unmatched junction bases numbered 9, after V lost 2 bases and J lost 3 bases. The CDR3 has 16 residues. The chain's CDR3 is CASSFNRGKATDTQYF. The CDR3, as DNA: TGCGCCAGCAGCTTCAACAGGGGAAAAGCGACAGATACGCAGTATTTT.

The chain uses TRBV6-5 and TRBJ1-2; D remains ambiguous. Trimming removed 5 bases at V and 2 bases at J, with 15 bases between. CDR1 MNHEY and CDR2 SVGAGI come from the germline V gene. The CDR3 contains 15 residues. The CDR3 loop is CASSPERLRNYGYTF. DNA for the CDR3: TGTGCCAGCAGTCCTGAACGACTAAGGAACTATGGCTACACCTTC.

The sample holds a few counts of this clone. The CDR3 reads CASSPRPRGGLEQFF. For the CDR3, the DNA is TGTGCCAGCAGCCCGCGCCCTCGCGGGGGGCTCGAGCAGTTCTTC. This chain connects TRBV7-2 to TRBJ2-1; TRBD2 agrees at 8 bases. The germline V gene encodes CDR1 SGHTA and CDR2 FQGNSA. This CDR3 is 15 amino acids long. The J segment lost 10 bases and the V segment lost 5 bases, leaving 13 bases of the junction unmatched.

The chain carries TRBV13 and TRBJ1-3; TRBD1 aligns across 9 bases. Germline V gives CDR1 PRHDT, CDR2 FYEKMQ (reference sequence). The ends lost 4 bases at V and 4 bases at J; junction bases unmatched: 5. The CDR3 contains 15 residues. CDR3 sequence: CASSSNRGQGNTIYF. The CDR3 DNA reads TGTGCCAGCAGCTCAAACAGGGGGCAAGGAAACACCATATATTTT.

The V call is TRBV5-1, the J call TRBJ2-5; D is perhaps TRBD2 (5 bases). The CDR3 is 14 residues long. Looked up from germline, CDR1 is SGHRS and CDR2 is YFSETQ. Trimming removed 3 bases from V and 5 bases from J, with 14 bases in between. DNA of the CDR3: TGCGCCAGCAGCTCCTCTAGCTCCTGGGAGACCCAGTACTTC. Protein: CASSSSSSWETQYF.